This T cell receptor (beta chain) was observed in a study of breast tumors, draining lymph nodes, adjacent tissues. This clonotype showed up just a few times. TCRdb redid the calling of the multiplex PCR reads with MiXCR, one entry per CDR3 protein. The sample consists of around 150,000 distinct CDR3 sequences, approximately 20% of them appearing once. Germline CDR1 is SGHRS and CDR2 is YFSETQ. Trimming cost V 3 bases and J 2 bases; bases outside gene matches: 12. This CDR3 has 18 amino acids. Samples came from axillary lymph nodes draining the breast cancer. The sample consisted of axillary lymph node tissue. This chain joins TRBV5-1 and TRBJ2-5, with TRBD2 matching over 11 bases. The source of this sequence is a female donor with breast cancer. Some clones in this sample may be carry-over from other donors' samples. The CDR3 spells CASSSLAGGPLRQETQYF. CDR3 nucleotides: TGCGCCAGCAGCTCCTTAGCGGGAGGGCCATTGCGGCAAGAGACCCAGTACTTC.